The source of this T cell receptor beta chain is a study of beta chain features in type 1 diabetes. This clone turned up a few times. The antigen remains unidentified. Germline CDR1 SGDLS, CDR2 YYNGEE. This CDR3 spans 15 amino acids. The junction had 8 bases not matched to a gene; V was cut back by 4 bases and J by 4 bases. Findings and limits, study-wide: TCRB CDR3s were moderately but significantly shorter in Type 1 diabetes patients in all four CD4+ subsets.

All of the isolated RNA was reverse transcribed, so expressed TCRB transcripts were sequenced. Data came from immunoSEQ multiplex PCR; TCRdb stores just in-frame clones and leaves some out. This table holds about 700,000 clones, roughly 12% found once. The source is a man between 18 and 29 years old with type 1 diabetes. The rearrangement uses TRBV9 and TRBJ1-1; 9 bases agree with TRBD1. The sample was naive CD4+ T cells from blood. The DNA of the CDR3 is TGTGCCAGCAGCCCCCGGACAGGGGACCCCACTGAAGCTTTCTTT. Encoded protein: CASSPRTGDPTEAFF.